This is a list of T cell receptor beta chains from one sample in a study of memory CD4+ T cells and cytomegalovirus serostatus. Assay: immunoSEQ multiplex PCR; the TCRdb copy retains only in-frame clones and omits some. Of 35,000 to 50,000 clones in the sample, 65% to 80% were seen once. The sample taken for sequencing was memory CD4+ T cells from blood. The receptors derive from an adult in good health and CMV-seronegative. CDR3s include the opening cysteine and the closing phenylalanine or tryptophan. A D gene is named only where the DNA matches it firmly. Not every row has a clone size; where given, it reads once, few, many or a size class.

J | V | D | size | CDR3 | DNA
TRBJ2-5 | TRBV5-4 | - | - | CAGSRPNQETQYF | TGTGCCGGCAGCCGTCCAAACCAAGAGACCCAGTACTTC
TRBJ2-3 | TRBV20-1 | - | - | CSAWRRDTQYF | TGCAGTGCTTGGCGAAGGGATACGCAGTATTTT
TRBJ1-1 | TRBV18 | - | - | CASSPGRDTEAFF | TGTGCCAGCTCACCGGGCCGGGACACTGAAGCTTTCTTT
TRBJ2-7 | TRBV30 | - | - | CAWSGGGRQYF | TGTGCCTGGAGTGGGGGAGGACGGCAGTACTTC
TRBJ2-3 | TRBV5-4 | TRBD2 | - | CASSWKKRGGGIDTQYF | TGTGCCAGCAGCTGGAAGAAGCGGGGGGGAGGGATAGATACGCAGTATTTT
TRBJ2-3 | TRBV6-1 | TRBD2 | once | CASSETSGATHTQYF | TGTGCCAGCAGTGAGACTAGCGGGGCGACACATACGCAGTATTTT
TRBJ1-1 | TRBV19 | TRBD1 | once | CASSIPTGVGTEAFF | TGTGCCAGTAGTATTCCAACAGGGGTAGGGACTGAAGCTTTCTTT
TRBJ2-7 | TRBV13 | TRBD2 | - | CASSDTTSGGAYEQYF | TGTGCCAGCTCGGACACGACTAGCGGGGGGGCGTACGAGCAGTACTTC
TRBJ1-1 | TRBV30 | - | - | CAWSVQGMSTEAFF | TGTGCCTGGAGTGTACAGGGAATGAGCACTGAAGCTTTCTTT
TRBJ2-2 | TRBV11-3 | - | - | CASSLLATGELFF | TGTGCCAGCAGCTTACTAGCTACCGGGGAGCTGTTTTTT
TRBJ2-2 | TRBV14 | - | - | CASSRVAGWTGELFF | TGTGCCAGCAGCCGCGTCGCGGGGTGGACCGGGGAGCTGTTTTTT
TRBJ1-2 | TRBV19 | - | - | CASSMAGAKYGYTF | TGTGCCAGTAGTATGGCAGGGGCGAAATATGGCTACACCTTC
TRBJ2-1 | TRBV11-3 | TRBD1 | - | CASSSGTANEQFF | TGTGCCAGCAGCTCAGGGACAGCCAATGAGCAGTTCTTC
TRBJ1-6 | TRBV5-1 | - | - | CASSLWEVDNSPLHF | TGCGCCAGCAGCCTCTGGGAGGTGGATAATTCACCCCTCCACTTT
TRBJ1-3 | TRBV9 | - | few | CASSDRNTIYF | TGTGCCAGCAGCGATAGAAACACCATATATTTT
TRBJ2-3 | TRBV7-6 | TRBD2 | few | CASSLGWTSGVSHTDTQYF | TGTGCCAGCAGCTTAGGGTGGACTAGCGGGGTCTCACACACGGATACGCAGTATTTT
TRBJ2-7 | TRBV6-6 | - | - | CASSGHSHEQYF | TGTGCCAGCAGTGGACATAGCCACGAGCAGTACTTC
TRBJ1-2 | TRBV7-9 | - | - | CASSGIREDYGYTF | TGTGCCAGCAGCGGCATCAGGGAGGACTATGGCTACACCTTC
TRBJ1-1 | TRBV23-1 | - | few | CASSHPTGHGFPMNTEAFF | TGCGCCAGCAGTCACCCGACAGGCCATGGGTTCCCCATGAACACTGAAGCTTTCTTT
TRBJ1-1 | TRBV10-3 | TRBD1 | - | CAIRGDRRDTEAFF | TGTGCCATCAGGGGGGACAGGCGGGACACTGAAGCTTTCTTT
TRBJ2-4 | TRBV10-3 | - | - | CAISVRKQTGAKNIQYF | TGTGCCATCAGTGTAAGGAAGCAAACCGGGGCCAAAAACATTCAGTACTTC
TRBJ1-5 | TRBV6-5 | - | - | CASRGNEYQPQHF | TGTGCCAGCCGGGGGAACGAATATCAGCCCCAGCATTTT
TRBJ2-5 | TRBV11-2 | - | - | CASSRTEQETQYF | TGTGCCAGCAGCCGGACGGAACAAGAGACCCAGTACTTC
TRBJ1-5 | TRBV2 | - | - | CASSGLDQPQHF | TGTGCCAGCAGTGGGTTAGATCAGCCCCAGCATTTT
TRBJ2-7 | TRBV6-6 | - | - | CASSYGRPYEQYF | TGTGCCAGCAGTTATGGCAGGCCCTACGAGCAGTACTTC
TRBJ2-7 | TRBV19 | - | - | CASGPRYEQYF | TGTGCCAGTGGCCCTCGCTACGAGCAGTACTTC
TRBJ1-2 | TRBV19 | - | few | CASSLELQHGYTF | TGTGCCAGTAGCCTAGAGTTGCAGCACGGCTACACCTTC
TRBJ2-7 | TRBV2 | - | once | CASSGGAPLYEQYF | TGTGCCAGCAGTGGGGGGGCTCCTCTCTACGAGCAGTACTTC
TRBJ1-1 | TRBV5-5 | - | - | CASSYSGAGNTEAFF | TGTGCCAGCAGCTACTCAGGGGCGGGAAACACTGAAGCTTTCTTT
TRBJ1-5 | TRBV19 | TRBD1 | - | CASRPGRGLGQPQHF | TGTGCCAGTAGACCCGGCAGGGGGCTAGGGCAGCCCCAGCATTTT
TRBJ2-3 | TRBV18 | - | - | CASSLALGTDTQYF | TGTGCCAGCTCCCTAGCGTTGGGAACAGATACGCAGTATTTT
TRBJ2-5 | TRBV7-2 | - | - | CASSPPAQAETQYF | TGTGCCAGCAGCCCACCCGCGCAGGCGGAGACCCAGTACTTC
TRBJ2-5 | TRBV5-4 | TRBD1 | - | CASSFSDRGRAQYF | TGTGCCAGCAGCTTCAGCGACAGGGGGCGGGCCCAGTACTTC
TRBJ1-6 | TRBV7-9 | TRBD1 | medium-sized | CASSSTGAPYNSPLHF | TGTGCCAGCAGCTCTACAGGGGCACCCTATAATTCACCCCTCCACTTT
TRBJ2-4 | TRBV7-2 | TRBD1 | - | CASSLAPRGTGGGLAKNIQYF | TGTGCCAGCAGCTTAGCCCCCAGAGGGACAGGGGGGGGATTAGCCAAAAACATTCAGTACTTC
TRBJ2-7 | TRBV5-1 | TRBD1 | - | CASSLTGAVSGEQYF | TGCGCCAGCAGCTTGACAGGGGCGGTATCCGGCGAGCAGTACTTC
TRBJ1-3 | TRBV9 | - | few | CASGVGNTIYF | TGTGCCAGCGGGGTCGGAAACACCATATATTTT
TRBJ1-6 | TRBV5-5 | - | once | CASSRGTPGGNSPLHF | TGTGCCAGCAGCCGGGGGACTCCCGGGGGGAATTCACCCCTCCACTTT
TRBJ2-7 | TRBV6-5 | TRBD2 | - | CASSSETSGHYEQYF | TGTGCCAGCAGTTCTGAGACTAGCGGGCACTACGAGCAGTACTTC
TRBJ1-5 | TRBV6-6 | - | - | CASGANQPQHF | TGTGCCAGCGGGGCTAATCAGCCCCAGCATTTT
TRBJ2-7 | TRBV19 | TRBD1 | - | CASSTRTGGAYEQYF | TGTGCCAGTAGTACACGGACAGGGGGCGCCTACGAGCAGTACTTC
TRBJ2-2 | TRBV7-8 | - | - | CASSSQGTGELFF | TGTGCCAGCAGCTCTCAGGGCACCGGGGAGCTGTTTTTT
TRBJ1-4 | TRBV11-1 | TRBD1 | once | CASSWGQSTNEKLFF | TGTGCCAGCAGCTGGGGACAGTCAACTAATGAAAAACTGTTTTTT
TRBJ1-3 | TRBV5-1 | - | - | CASSPTESGNTIYF | TGCGCCAGCAGCCCAACAGAATCTGGAAACACCATATATTTT
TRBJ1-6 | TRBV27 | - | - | CASSLSGITAPLHF | TGTGCCAGCAGTTTATCTGGGATCACCGCACCCCTCCACTTT
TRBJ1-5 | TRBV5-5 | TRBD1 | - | CASSITGDIGQPQHF | TGTGCCAGCAGCATTACAGGGGATATCGGGCAGCCCCAGCATTTT
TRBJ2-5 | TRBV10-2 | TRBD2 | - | CASSEETSGGGTQYF | TGCGCCAGCAGTGAGGAGACTAGCGGGGGGGGGACCCAGTACTTC
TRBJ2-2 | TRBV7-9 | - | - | CASSPWRELFF | TGTGCCAGCAGCCCCTGGAGGGAGCTGTTTTTT
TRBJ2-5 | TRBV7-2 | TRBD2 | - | CASSWASGGETQYF | TGTGCCAGCAGCTGGGCAAGCGGGGGAGAGACCCAGTACTTC
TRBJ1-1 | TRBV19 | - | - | CASSINWVGNTEAFF | TGTGCCAGTAGTATTAATTGGGTCGGGAACACTGAAGCTTTCTTT
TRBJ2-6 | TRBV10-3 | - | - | CAISDSSGANVLTF | TGTGCCATCAGCGACAGCTCTGGGGCCAACGTCCTGACTTTC
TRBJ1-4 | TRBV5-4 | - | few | CASSLAWSEKLFF | TGTGCCAGCAGCCTTGCATGGTCTGAAAAACTGTTTTTT
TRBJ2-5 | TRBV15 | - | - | CATRGPPTETQYF | TGTGCCACCAGAGGGCCCCCCACTGAGACCCAGTACTTC